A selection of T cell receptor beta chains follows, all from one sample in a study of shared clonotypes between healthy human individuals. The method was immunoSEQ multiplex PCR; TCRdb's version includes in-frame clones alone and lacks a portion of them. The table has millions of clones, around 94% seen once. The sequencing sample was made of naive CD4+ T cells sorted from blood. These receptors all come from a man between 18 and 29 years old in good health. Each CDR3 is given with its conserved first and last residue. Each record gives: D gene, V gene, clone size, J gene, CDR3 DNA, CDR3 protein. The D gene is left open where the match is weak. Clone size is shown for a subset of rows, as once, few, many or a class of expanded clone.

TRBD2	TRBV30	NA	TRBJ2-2	TGTGCCTGGAGTGTTCGGCGGGGGGCTGGCGGGGAGCTGTTTTTT	CAWSVRRGAGGELFF
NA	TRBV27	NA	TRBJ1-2	TGTGCCAGCAGTTTATGGGGGCGACAGAGTGGCTACACCTTC	CASSLWGRQSGYTF
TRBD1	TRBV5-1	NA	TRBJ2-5	TGCGCCAGCAGTTGGGACAGGCAAAAGGGGGAGACCCAGTACTTC	CASSWDRQKGETQYF
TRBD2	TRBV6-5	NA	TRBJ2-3	TGTGCCAGCAATCCAGCGGGGGGCACAGATACGCAGTATTTT	CASNPAGGTDTQYF
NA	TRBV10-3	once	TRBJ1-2	TGTGCCATCAGTGTCCCGGGTGTCGACTATGGCTACACCTTC	CAISVPGVDYGYTF
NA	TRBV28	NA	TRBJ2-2	TGTGCCAGCATCGAACTAGTATCCACCGGGGAGCTGTTTTTT	CASIELVSTGELFF
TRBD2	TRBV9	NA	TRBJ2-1	TGTGCCAGCAGCGTAAACAGCGGGGGTGTCAATGAGCAGTTCTTC	CASSVNSGGVNEQFF
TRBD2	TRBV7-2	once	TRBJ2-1	TGTGCCAGCAGCTTATCACTAGCGGGTTCAGGGTACAATGAGCAGTTCTTC	CASSLSLAGSGYNEQFF
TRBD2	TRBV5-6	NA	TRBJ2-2	TGTGCCAGCAGCTTGGTGCCTAGCGGGGGAACCGGGGAGCTGTTTTTT	CASSLVPSGGTGELFF
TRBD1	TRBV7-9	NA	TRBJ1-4	TGTGCCAGCAACCCCATTCTGGACAGGCCCGAAAAACTGTTTTTT	CASNPILDRPEKLFF
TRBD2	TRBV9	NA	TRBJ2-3	TGTGCCAGCAGTAGGACTAGCGGTAGAGATACGCAGTATTTT	CASSRTSGRDTQYF